The 19 T cell receptor beta chains below all came from one sample that was sequenced in a study of T cells in Graves' hyperthyroidism and ophthalmopathy. Amplification of TCR beta CDR3 regions used RNA as the template. During a first-round RT-PCR of the TCR CDR3, the HTBI primer set was used. Each CDR3 protein gets one entry after TCRdb re-called the multiplex PCR reads with MiXCR. This table holds fewer than 400,000 distinct CDR3 sequences, 20% to 30% found once. Input material: blood. The receptor set was obtained from a man in his forties or fifties with Graves' hyperthyroidism.

This chain links TRBV6-1 with TRBJ2-2; D gene ambiguous. CDR1 and CDR2 from the germline V gene are MNHNS and SASEGT. V lost 7 bases, J lost 5 bases, and 14 bases lay in between. The CDR3 consists of 14 residues. The CDR3 region has the DNA TGTGCCAGCACTAACCTAAGGGTTACCGGGGAGCTGTTTTTT. As protein: CASTNLRVTGELFF.

This clonotype was observed a handful of times. This chain links TRBV28 with TRBJ2-7, with TRBD2 matching 16 bases. Trimming removed 4 bases from V and 6 bases from J; junction bases left unmatched: 9. CDR3 length: 17 amino acids. Germline V gives CDR1 MDHEN, CDR2 SYDVKM. The CDR3 nucleotides read TGTGCCAGCAGTTCCCCGGGACTAGCGGGAGGGCCTAGCGAGCAGTACTTC. The encoded protein is CASSSPGLAGGPSEQYF.

This clonotype was seen at least ten times. This chain connects TRBV7-2 to TRBJ1-5; the D is unclear. The germline V and J ends were trimmed by 1 base and 3 bases, with 7 bases remaining between them. This CDR3 has 14 residues. Germline-derived CDR1 and CDR2 are SGHTA and FQGNSA. The CDR3 here is CASSLVRLNQPQHF. In nucleotides, the CDR3 is TGTGCCAGCAGCTTAGTACGGCTCAATCAGCCCCAGCATTTT. Combining the CDR3 with reference TRBV7-2 and TRBJ1-5 gives the whole variable domain GAGVSQSPSNKVTEKGKDVELRCDPISGHTALYWYRQSLGQGLEFLIYFQGNSAPDKSGLPSDRFSAERTGGSVSTLTIQRTQQEDSAVYLCASSLVRLNQPQHFGDGTRLSIL.

This chain links TRBV6-1 with TRBJ1-4, with D unresolved. The CDR3 has 14 amino acids. Germline loops: CDR1 MNHNS, CDR2 SASEGT. V was shortened by 4 bases and J by 4 bases, with 10 bases between the two germline ends. CDR3 DNA: TGTGCCAGCAGTGGGACTACTGATAATGAAAAACTGTTTTTT. Protein product: CASSGTTDNEKLFF.

V gene TRBV28 combines with J gene TRBJ2-7, with a possible D match to TRBD1 (5 bases). The CDR3 has 14 residues. Germline CDR1 reads MDHEN; CDR2 reads SYDVKM. Between the trimmed V and J ends, which lost 11 bases and 3 bases, there was a span of 20 bases. The DNA for the CDR3 is TGTGCCGGAAGGGCCAAGGGGCACTACTACGAGCAGTACTTC. Protein sequence: CAGRAKGHYYEQYF.

The gene calls are TRBV6-1 and TRBJ2-2; 8 bases agree with TRBD1. CDR3 size: 15 residues. V shed 2 bases and J 4 bases; nucleotides not matched to a gene: 3. The germline gives CDR1 MNHNS, CDR2 SASEGT. CDR3 sequence (DNA): TGTGCCAGCAGTGAAAGGACAGGGAGCACCGGGGAGCTGTTTTTT. Protein product: CASSERTGSTGELFF.

V gene TRBV7-2 combines with J gene TRBJ2-7; TRBD2 agrees at 10 bases. Trimming took 5 bases from V and 2 from J; bases not matched to a gene: 12. Germline CDR1 is SGHTA and CDR2 is FQGNSA. The CDR3 extends over 17 amino acids. The CDR3 DNA follows: TGTGCCAGCAGCAGGATGCGGACTAGCGGCAGCACCTACGAGCAGTACTTC. This encodes CASSRMRTSGSTYEQYF.

Only a few counts were recorded for this clonotype. The gene calls are TRBV6-1 and TRBJ2-1, with no clear D. With 8 bases removed from V and 0 bases from J, the gap between germline ends came to 17 bases. The CDR3 spans 16 residues. CDR1 is MNHNS, CDR2 SASEGT, per germline. Written as DNA, the CDR3 is TGTGCCAGCCGTTTCGGGTCTGTTAGCTCCTACAATGAGCAGTTCTTC. This gives the protein CASRFGSVSSYNEQFF.

This clonotype was seen only a few times. The gene calls are TRBV7-2 and TRBJ2-7, with 7 bases matching TRBD2. This CDR3 is 17 amino acids long. The junction had 16 bases not matched to a gene; V was cut back by 8 bases and J by 0 bases. Germline CDR1 is SGHTA and CDR2 is FQGNSA. CDR3: CASSPRWEGRSSYEQYF. CDR3 nucleotides: TGTGCCAGCTCACCACGCTGGGAGGGAAGAAGCTCCTACGAGCAGTACTTC.

This sequence joins TRBV4-1 and TRBJ1-2; unclear D gene. This CDR3 is 14 amino acids long. Germline V gene lookup returns CDR1 MGHRA and CDR2 YSYEKL. The ends were cut back, 0 bases at V and 3 bases at J, with 8 bases in the middle. The DNA of the CDR3 is TGCGCCAGCAGCCAAGATTTGGGGTACTATGGCTACACCTTC. Its translation is CASSQDLGYYGYTF.

This clonotype has at least ten counts. V is TRBV11-2 and J is TRBJ2-3, with TRBD1 matching over 7 bases. Germline V gene data show CDR1 as SGHAT and CDR2 as FQNNGV. Trimming at V came to 1 base and at J to 3 bases, leaving 7 bases not matched to a gene. The CDR3 consists of 16 residues. The CDR3 spells CASSLVWDSRTDTQYF. The DNA of the CDR3 is TGTGCCAGCAGCTTAGTCTGGGACAGCAGGACAGATACGCAGTATTTT.

V and J are TRBV18 and TRBJ1-2; tentatively, D is TRBD1 (5 bases). With 5 bases removed from V and 1 base from J, the gap between germline ends came to 14 bases. The germline V gene has CDR1 KGHSH and CDR2 LQKENI. The CDR3 has 15 amino acids. The CDR3 protein is CASSTQERSNYGYTF. CDR3 nucleotides: TGTGCCAGCTCAACACAGGAGAGAAGTAACTATGGCTACACCTTC.

J is TRBJ2-7 and V is TRBV7-6; D call uncertain. The CDR3 length is 14 residues. Between the trimmed V and J ends, which lost 5 bases and 5 bases, there was a span of 16 bases. The V gene's germline CDR1 is SGHVS and CDR2 FNYEAQ. The CDR3 DNA follows: TGTGCCAGCAGCCCGGAACCAAGAACGGACGAGCAGTACTTC. The encoded protein is CASSPEPRTDEQYF.

The chain employs TRBV13 and TRBJ1-3, with 7 positions matching TRBD1. The V segment lost 4 bases and the J segment 0 bases; nucleotides outside the gene matches: 9. There are 17 residues in the CDR3. Per the germline V gene, CDR1 is PRHDT and CDR2 is FYEKMQ (reference sequence). Here the CDR3 reads CASSSYDRANSGNTIYF. CDR3 coding DNA: TGTGCCAGCAGCTCCTATGACAGGGCTAACTCTGGAAACACCATATATTTT.

This rearrangement joins TRBV14 to TRBJ2-3; perhaps TRBD2 as D (5 bases). Germline lookup yields CDR1 SGHDN and CDR2 FVKESK. V was clipped by 0 bases and J by 2 bases, with 9 bases between them. CDR3 size: 15 residues. The CDR3 region is CASSQEDYDTDTQYF. The CDR3 region has the DNA TGTGCCAGCAGCCAAGAAGACTATGACACAGATACGCAGTATTTT.

This clonotype has just a few counts. The V and J genes are TRBV20-1 and TRBJ1-6; TRBD1 aligns across 9 bases. Germline lookup yields CDR1 DFQATT and CDR2 SNEGSKA (reference sequence). This CDR3 region has 14 residues. Losses at the gene ends were 7 bases for V and 9 bases for J; bases not matched to a gene: 10. CDR3 nucleotide sequence: TGCAGTGTCGCTACAGGGGGCGCGTCTTCACCCCTCCACTTT. It translates to CSVATGGASSPLHF.

This clonotype was observed at least ten times. The rearrangement uses TRBV7-3 and TRBJ2-1, with TRBD1 as a possible D gene (7 bases). The V end lost 5 bases, the J end lost 5 bases, and 13 bases lay between the germline ends. The CDR3 length is 14 residues. Per germline, CDR1 SGHTA and CDR2 FQGTGA. The CDR3 region is CASSRAGQNNEQFF. The CDR3 nucleotides are TGTGCCAGCAGCAGGGCGGGACAGAACAATGAGCAGTTCTTC.

V gene TRBV12-3 or TRBV12-4 combines with J gene TRBJ2-4; either TRBD1 or TRBD2 may fit D (5 bases each). The CDR3 extends over 17 amino acids. Trimming shortened V by 0 bases and J by 2 bases, and 14 bases separated the two germline ends. CDR3 amino acids: CASSLARLGETKNIQYF. CDR3 nucleotide sequence: TGTGCCAGCAGTTTAGCACGTCTGGGGGAAACCAAAAACATTCAGTACTTC.

A word on this clonotype: This may stem from a read error, because a much larger clone lies one nucleotide away. V gene TRBV5-1 combines with J gene TRBJ2-1; no definite D call. The germline V gene encodes CDR1 SGHRS and CDR2 YFSETQ. V was trimmed by 4 bases and J by 2 bases, leaving 13 bases between them. CDR3 length: 15 amino acids. CDR3 coding DNA: TGCGCCAGCAGCAATAGCTGGAGAGCCTACAATGAGCAGTTCTTC. It translates to CASSNSWRAYNEQFF.